This T cell receptor beta chain came from a study of blood T cell repertoires in COVID-19. For the study at large: Samples of COVID-19 (acute and convalescent) were obtained from the United States, Italy and Spain. The analysed material was cDNA or gDNA that came from T cells, B-cell-depleted T cells, or PBMCs.

The germline gives CDR1 SQVTM, CDR2 ANQGSEA. Unmatched junction bases numbered 18, after V lost 4 bases and J lost 6 bases. This CDR3 has 16 amino acids. As originally analysed: Reference gene primer amplification yielded estimated nucleated cell counts. Some clones are missing from TCRdb's copy, which holds only in-frame ones; the method was immunoSEQ multiplex PCR. D and trimming were read from the DNA, whereas the V and J calls and clone size are those reported in that table. Of about 92,000 clones listed, less than 85% are singletons. The sample consisted of peripheral blood. The chain couples TRBV29-1 to TRBJ2-7; 7 bases are a match to TRBD1. The TCR originated in a woman in her seventies with acute or convalescent COVID-19. The DNA for the CDR3 is TGCAGCGTTGGAGGTGGAGTAGGGGGCGCCGAGGGCGAGCAGTACTTC. It codes for CSVGGGVGGAEGEQYF.